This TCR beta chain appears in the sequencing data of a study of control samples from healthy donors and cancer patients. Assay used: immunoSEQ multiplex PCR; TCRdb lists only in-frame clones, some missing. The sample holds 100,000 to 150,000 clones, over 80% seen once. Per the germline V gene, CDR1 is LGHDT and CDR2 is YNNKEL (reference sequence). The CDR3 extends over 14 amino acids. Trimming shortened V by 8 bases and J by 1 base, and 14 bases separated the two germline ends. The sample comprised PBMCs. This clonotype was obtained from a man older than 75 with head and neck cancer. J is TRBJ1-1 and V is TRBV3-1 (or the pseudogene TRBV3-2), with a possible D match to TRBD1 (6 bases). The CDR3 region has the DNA TGTGCCAGCGGCTCGGGACATTCGAACACTGAAGCTTTCTTT. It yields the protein CASGSGHSNTEAFF.